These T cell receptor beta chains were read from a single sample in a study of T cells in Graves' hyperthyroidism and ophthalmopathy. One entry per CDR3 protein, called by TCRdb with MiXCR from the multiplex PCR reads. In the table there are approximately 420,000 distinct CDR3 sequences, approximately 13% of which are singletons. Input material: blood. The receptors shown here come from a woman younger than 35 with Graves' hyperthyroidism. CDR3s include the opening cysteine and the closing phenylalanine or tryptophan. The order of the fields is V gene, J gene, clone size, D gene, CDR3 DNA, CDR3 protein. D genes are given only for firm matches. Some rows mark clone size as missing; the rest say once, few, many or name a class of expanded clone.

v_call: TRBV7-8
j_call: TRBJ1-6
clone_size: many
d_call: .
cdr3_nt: TGTGCCAGCAGCTTAGGGAGCGCGATTAGTTCACCCCTCCACTTT
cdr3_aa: CASSLGSAISSPLHF

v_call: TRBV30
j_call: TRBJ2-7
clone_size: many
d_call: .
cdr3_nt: TGTGCCTGGACCACCTCAGCCTACGAGCAGTACTTC
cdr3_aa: CAWTTSAYEQYF

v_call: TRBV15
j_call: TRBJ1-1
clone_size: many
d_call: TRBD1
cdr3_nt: TGTGCCACCAGCAGAGAAGGGACAGGGAGGACTGAAGCTTTCTTT
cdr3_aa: CATSREGTGRTEAFF

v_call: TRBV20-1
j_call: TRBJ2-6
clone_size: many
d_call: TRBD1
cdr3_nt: TGCAGTGCTACAAGACAGGGGGCATCTGGGGCCAACGTCCTGACTTTC
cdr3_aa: CSATRQGASGANVLTF

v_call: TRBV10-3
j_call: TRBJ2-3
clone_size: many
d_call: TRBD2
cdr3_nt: TGTGCCATCAATCCTAGCGGGAGTTCTGGTACGCAGTATTTT
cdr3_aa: CAINPSGSSGTQYF

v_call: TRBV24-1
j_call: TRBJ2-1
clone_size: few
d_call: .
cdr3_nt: TGTGCCACCAGTGCCTTAGACAGAGACAATGAGCAGTTCTTC
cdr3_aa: CATSALDRDNEQFF

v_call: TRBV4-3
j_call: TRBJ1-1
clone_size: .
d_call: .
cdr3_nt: TGCGCCAGCAGCCAAGAGGAGAGCGACACTGAAGCTTTCTTT
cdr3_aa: CASSQEESDTEAFF

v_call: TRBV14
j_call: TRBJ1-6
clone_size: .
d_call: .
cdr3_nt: TGTGCCAGCAGCTCCACGGGAAACTATAATTCACCCCTCCACTTT
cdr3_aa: CASSSTGNYNSPLHF

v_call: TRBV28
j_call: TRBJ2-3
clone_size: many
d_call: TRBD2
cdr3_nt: TGTGCCAGCAGTCCGCACCAAGGACTAGCGGGAGGAGGAGATACGCAGTATTTT
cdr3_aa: CASSPHQGLAGGGDTQYF

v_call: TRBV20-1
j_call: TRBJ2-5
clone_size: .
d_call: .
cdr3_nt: TGCAGTGCTAGTTCCGGGACTCCGAGGGAGACCCAGTACTTC
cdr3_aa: CSASSGTPRETQYF

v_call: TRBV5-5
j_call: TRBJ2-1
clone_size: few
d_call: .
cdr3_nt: TGTGCCAGCAGCCAAGCGCAGAGGGTCGAGCAGTTCTTC
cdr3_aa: CASSQAQRVEQFF

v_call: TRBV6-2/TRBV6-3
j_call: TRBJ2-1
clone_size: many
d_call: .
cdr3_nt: TGTGCCAGCAGTTACGAGGGGAACTACAATGAGCAGTTCTTC
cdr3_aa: CASSYEGNYNEQFF

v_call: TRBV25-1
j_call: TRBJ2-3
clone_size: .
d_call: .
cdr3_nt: TGTGCCAGCACATGGTGGGACACAGATACGCAGTATTTT
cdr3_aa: CASTWWDTDTQYF

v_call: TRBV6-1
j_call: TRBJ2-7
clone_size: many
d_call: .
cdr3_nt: TGTGCCAGCAGCTGTCCCTACGAGCAGTACTTC
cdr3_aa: CASSCPYEQYF

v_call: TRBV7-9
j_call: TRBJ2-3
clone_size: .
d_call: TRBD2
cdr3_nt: TGTGCCAGCAGGTCAACAGTGACTAGCACAGGTACGCAGTATTTT
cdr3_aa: CASRSTVTSTGTQYF

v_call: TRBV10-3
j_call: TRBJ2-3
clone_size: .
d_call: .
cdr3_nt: TGTGCCATCAGTGACTCCCCGGAGTTCTCAGATACGCAGTATTTT
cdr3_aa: CAISDSPEFSDTQYF

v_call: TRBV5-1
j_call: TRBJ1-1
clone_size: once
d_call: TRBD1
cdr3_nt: TGTGCCAGCACTTCTGGGTCCCTAGGGGGCAAGAACACTGAAGCTTTCTTT
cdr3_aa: CASTSGSLGGKNTEAFF

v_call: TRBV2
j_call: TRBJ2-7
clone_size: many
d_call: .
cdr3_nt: TGTGCCAGCAGTGATCAGGGGCCCTCTCGCGAGCAGTACTTC
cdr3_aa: CASSDQGPSREQYF

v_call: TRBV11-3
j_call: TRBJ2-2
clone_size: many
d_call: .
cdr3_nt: TGTGCCAGCAGCTTAGATATAACCCGGGAGCTGTTTTTT
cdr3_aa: CASSLDITRELFF

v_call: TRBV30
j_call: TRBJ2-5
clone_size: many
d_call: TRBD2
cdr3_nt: TGTGCCTGGAGCACTAGCGGAGGCCAAGAGACCCAGTACTTC
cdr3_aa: CAWSTSGGQETQYF

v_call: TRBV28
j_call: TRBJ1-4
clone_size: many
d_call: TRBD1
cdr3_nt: TGTGCCAGCAGTAGACGGACAGGGGAAGGAGAAAAACTGTTTTTT
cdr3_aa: CASSRRTGEGEKLFF

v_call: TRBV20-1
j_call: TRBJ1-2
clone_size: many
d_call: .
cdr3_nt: TGCAGTGCCGTGGGGGGGAGCTATGGCTACACCTTC
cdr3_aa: CSAVGGSYGYTF

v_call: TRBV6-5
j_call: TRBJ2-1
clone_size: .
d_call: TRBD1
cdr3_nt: TGTGCCAGCAGTTACTCCCAGGTGGGACAGTACAATGAGCAGTTCTTC
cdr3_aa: CASSYSQVGQYNEQFF

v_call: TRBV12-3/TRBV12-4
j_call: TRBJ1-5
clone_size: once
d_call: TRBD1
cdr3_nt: TGTGCCAGCAGGCGGACAGGGGGTATTGGCAATCAGCCCCAGCATTTT
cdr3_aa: CASRRTGGIGNQPQHF

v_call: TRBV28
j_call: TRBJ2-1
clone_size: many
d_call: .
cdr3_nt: TGTGCCAGCAGCTTGAACAATGAGCAGTTCTTC
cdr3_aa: CASSLNNEQFF

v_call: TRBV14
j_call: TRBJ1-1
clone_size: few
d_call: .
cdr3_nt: TGTGCCAGCAGCCAAGTGAGGTCGCAGGGGAAGAGCACTGAAGCTTTCTTT
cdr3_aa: CASSQVRSQGKSTEAFF

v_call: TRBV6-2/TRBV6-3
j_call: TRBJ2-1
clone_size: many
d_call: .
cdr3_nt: TGTGCCAGCAGTTACTCGAGGGGGCGCGGGGATGAGCAGTTCTTC
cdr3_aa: CASSYSRGRGDEQFF

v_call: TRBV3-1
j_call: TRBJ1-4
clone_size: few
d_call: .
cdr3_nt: TGTGCCAGCAGACCCCGACAGACAACTAATGAAAAACTGTTTTTT
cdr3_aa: CASRPRQTTNEKLFF

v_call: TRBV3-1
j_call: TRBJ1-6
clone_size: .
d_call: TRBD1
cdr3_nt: TGTGCCAGCAGCCAACTAGCCGGGACAGGGCCACGAGGGGGTTCACCCCTCCACTTT
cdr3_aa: CASSQLAGTGPRGGSPLHF

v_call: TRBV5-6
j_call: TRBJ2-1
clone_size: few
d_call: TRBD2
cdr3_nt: TGTGCCAGCAGCTTGATTCGACTAGCGGGAGAACTCAATGAGCAGTTCTTC
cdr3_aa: CASSLIRLAGELNEQFF

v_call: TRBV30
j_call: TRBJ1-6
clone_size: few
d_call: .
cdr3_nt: TGTGCCTGGAGTGTAATGAAGGATTCACCCCTCCACTTT
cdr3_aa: CAWSVMKDSPLHF

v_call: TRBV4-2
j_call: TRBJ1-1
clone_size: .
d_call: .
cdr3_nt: TGTGCCAGCAGCCAAGGGGAGGGGGTCGGGACTGAAGCTTTCTTT
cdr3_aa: CASSQGEGVGTEAFF

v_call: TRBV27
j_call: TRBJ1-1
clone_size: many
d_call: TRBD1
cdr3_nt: TGTGCCAGCAGTGCCGGGACAGGGGTTTCCTCTGAAGCTTTCTTT
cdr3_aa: CASSAGTGVSSEAFF

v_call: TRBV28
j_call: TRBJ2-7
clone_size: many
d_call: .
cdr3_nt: TGTGCCAGCAGTTTACGGCTAGCAATCAACGAGCAGTACTTC
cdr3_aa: CASSLRLAINEQYF

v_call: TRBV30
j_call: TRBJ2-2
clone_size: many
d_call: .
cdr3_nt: TGTGCCTGGAGGCCGCCGACCGGGGAGCTGTTTTTT
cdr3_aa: CAWRPPTGELFF

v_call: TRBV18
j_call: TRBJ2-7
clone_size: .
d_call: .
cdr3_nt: TGTGCCAGCTCACCTCTCCCTAACCCGGTCGACGAGCAGTACTTC
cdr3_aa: CASSPLPNPVDEQYF

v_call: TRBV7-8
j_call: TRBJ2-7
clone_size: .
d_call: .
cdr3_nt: TGTGCCAGCAGCCCCCAGGGCGGGACCTACGAGCAGTACTTC
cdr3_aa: CASSPQGGTYEQYF

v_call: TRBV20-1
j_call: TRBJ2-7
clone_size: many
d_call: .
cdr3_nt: TGCAGTGCTAGAGACGAAGGTGATTACTACGAGCAGTACTTC
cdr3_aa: CSARDEGDYYEQYF

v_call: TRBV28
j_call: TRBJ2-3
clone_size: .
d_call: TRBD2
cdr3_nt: TGTGCCAGCAGTCGAGGCGGGAGCTTGGGATTAACGCAGTATTTT
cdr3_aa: CASSRGGSLGLTQYF

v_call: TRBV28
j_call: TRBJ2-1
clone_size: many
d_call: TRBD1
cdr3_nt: TGTGCCAGCAGTTTATACACCGGGACAGGGAAGAATGAGCAGTTCTTC
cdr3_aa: CASSLYTGTGKNEQFF

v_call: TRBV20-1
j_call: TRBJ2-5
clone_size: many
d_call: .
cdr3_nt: TGCAGTGCTAGCCCAAGCGGGGAGACCCAGTACTTC
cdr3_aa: CSASPSGETQYF

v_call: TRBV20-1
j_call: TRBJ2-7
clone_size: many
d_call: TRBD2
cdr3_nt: TGCAGCTCCCGTAGCGGGAGGAACTACGAGCAGTACTTC
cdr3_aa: CSSRSGRNYEQYF

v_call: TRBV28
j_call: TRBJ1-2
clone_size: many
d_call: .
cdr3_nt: TGTGCCAGCGGTGTCAACTATGGCTACACCTTC
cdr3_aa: CASGVNYGYTF

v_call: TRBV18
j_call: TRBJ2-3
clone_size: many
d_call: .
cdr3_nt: TGTGCCAGCTCACCGAAGAACTACGATACGCAGTATTTT
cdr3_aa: CASSPKNYDTQYF

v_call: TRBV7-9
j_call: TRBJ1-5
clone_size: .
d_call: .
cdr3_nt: TGTGCCAGCAGCTTAGTCCCTGGGGGCAGTTCCTATAGCAATCAGCCCCAGCATTTT
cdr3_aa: CASSLVPGGSSYSNQPQHF

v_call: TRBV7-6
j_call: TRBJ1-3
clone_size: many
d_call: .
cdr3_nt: TGTGCCAGCAGCTTAGCCTCCACCGGGACCTTATCGGGAAACACCATATATTTT
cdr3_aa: CASSLASTGTLSGNTIYF

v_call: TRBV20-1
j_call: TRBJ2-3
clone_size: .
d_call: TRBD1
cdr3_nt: TGCAGTGCTAGAGGGACAGGGGGCCGCGATACGCAGTATTTT
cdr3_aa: CSARGTGGRDTQYF

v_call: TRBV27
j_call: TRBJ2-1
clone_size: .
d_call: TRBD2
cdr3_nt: TGTGCCAGCAAACTAGCGGGAGTCTCTAATGAGCAGTTCTTC
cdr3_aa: CASKLAGVSNEQFF

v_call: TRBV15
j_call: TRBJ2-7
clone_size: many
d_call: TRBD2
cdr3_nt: TGTGCCACCAGACTGATCGGACTAGCGGGAGGTCAGCAGTACTTC
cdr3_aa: CATRLIGLAGGQQYF

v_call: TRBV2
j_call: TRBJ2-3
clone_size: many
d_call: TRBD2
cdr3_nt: TGTGCCAGCAGTGTAAAGCGGGACCGCACAGATACGCAGTATTTT
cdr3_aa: CASSVKRDRTDTQYF

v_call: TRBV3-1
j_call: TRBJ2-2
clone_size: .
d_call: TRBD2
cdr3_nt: TGTGCCAGCAGCCAAAAACCTGGGAGCGGGGGCAGCTTAACCGGGGAGCTGTTTTTT
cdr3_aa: CASSQKPGSGGSLTGELFF

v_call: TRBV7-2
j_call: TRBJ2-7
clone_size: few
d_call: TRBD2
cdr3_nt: TGTGCCAGCAGCTTCCAACTAGCGGGAGGGCTTGAGCAGTACTTC
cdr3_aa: CASSFQLAGGLEQYF

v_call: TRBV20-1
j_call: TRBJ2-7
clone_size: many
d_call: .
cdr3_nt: TGCAGTGCTAGCGGGCGCTACGAGCAGTACTTC
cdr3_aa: CSASGRYEQYF

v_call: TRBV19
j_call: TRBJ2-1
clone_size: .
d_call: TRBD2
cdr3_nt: TGTGCCAGTAGTCCCAGGACTAGCGGGAGGGCCGAAAATGAGCAGTTCTTC
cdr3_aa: CASSPRTSGRAENEQFF

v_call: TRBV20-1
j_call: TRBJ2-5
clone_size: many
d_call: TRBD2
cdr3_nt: TGCAGTGCTAGAGCAACTAGCGGAGGGGGGCAAGAGACCCAGTACTTC
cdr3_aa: CSARATSGGGQETQYF

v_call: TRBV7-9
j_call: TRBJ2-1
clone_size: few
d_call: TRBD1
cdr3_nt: TGTGCCAGCAGCCCAGTAGGGGGCGCGTACAATGAGCAGTTCTTC
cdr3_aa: CASSPVGGAYNEQFF

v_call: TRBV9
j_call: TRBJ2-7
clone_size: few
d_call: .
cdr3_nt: TGTGCCAGCAGCGTAGAGGACAACTACGAGCAGTACTTC
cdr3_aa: CASSVEDNYEQYF

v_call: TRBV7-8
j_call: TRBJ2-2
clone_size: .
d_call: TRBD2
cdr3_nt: TGTGCCAGCAGCGCACTAGCGGGATCAATCGGGGAGCTGTTTTTT
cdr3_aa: CASSALAGSIGELFF

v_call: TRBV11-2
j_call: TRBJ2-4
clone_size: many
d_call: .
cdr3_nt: TGTGCCAGCAGCCCGGCGGGGCGGTTAGCCAAAAACATTCAGTACTTC
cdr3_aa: CASSPAGRLAKNIQYF